The 30 T cell receptor beta chains in this list originate from one sample, sequenced in a study of T cell changes during pregnancy in multiple sclerosis. Clones were sequenced by immunoSEQ multiplex PCR, and TCRdb holds only the in-frame ones, with some missing. The repertoire holds about 40,000 clones, with 75% to 95% as singletons. Sequenced here: CD8+ T cells from peripheral blood mononuclear cells, sampled before pregnancy. These receptors were obtained from a female donor with multiple sclerosis, enrolled in a pregnancy study.

This chain links TRBV10-2 with TRBJ2-2; the match to TRBD2 covers 7 bases. CDR3 length: 17 amino acids. Losses at the gene ends were 0 bases for V and 2 bases for J; bases not matched to a gene: 6. CDR1 and CDR2 (germline): WSHSY, SAAADI. Here the CDR3 DNA reads TGCGCCAGCAGTGAGTCGGCTAGCGGACCCAACACCGGGGAGCTGTTTTTT. Translated: CASSESASGPNTGELFF.

The chain is built from TRBV2 and TRBJ1-1, with no clear D. The germline CDR1 and CDR2 sequences are SNHLY and FYNNEI. The CDR3 spans 11 residues. Trimming cost V 8 bases and J 10 bases, with 14 bases left between them. Here the CDR3 DNA reads TGTGCCAGCCCCTCGGGTTTTGGAGCTTTCTTT. Amino acid sequence: CASPSGFGAFF. Together with reference TRBV2 and TRBJ1-1, the CDR3 gives the full variable domain: EPEVTQTPSHQVTQMGQEVILRCVPISNHLYFYWYRQILGQKVEFLVSFYNNEISEKSEIFDDQFSVERPDGSNFTLKIRSTKLEDSAMYFCASPSGFGAFFGQGTRLTVV.

The chain employs TRBV27 and TRBJ2-1; TRBD2 matches at 8 bases. The trim removed 9 bases at V and 8 bases at J, leaving 12 bases unmatched. There are 14 residues in the CDR3. Germline CDR1 MNHEY, CDR2 SMNVEV (reference sequence). The CDR3 loop is CASTGTSPSDEQFF. CDR3 coding DNA: TGTGCCAGTACCGGGACTAGTCCCTCGGATGAGCAGTTCTTC.

The chain couples TRBV27 to TRBJ2-7; TRBD1 matches 11 bases. This CDR3 has 14 residues. J lost 7 bases, V lost 3 bases, and 5 bases had no gene match. Germline CDR1 reads MNHEY; CDR2 reads SMNVEV (reference sequence). This CDR3 is CASSLGQGVGEQYF. For the CDR3, the DNA is TGTGCCAGCAGTTTGGGACAGGGGGTAGGGGAGCAGTACTTC.

The chain joins TRBV28 to TRBJ1-5, with D maybe TRBD1 (5 bases). V gave up 6 bases and J gave up 1 base, with 10 bases separating them. CDR1 is MDHEN and CDR2 is SYDVKM in the germline V gene. The CDR3 covers 14 residues. The CDR3 DNA is TGTGCCAGCAGGACCCGGGGGAGCAATCAGCCCCAGCATTTT. Residues: CASRTRGSNQPQHF.

The CDR3 reads CASSLGTTTSYNEQFF. The CDR3 coding sequence is TGTGCCAGCAGTTTAGGGACTACAACCTCCTACAATGAGCAGTTCTTC. The chain has TRBV27 and TRBJ2-1, with 7 bases that match TRBD2. This CDR3 is 16 amino acids long. Germline values: CDR1 MNHEY, CDR2 SMNVEV (reference sequence). V shed 2 bases and J 0 bases; nucleotides not matched to a gene: 4.

The chain combines TRBV13 with TRBJ2-1; 9 bases map to TRBD2. V was clipped by 5 bases and J by 3 bases; unmatched bases: 8. Germline V lookup: CDR1 PRHDT, CDR2 FYEKMQ (reference sequence). The CDR3 contains 16 residues. The CDR3 DNA is TGTGCCAGCAGCCTCGAGCGGGAGGATAACTACAATGAGCAGTTCTTC. Amino acid sequence: CASSLEREDNYNEQFF. The full variable domain, with the rest looked up from reference TRBV13 and TRBJ2-1, is AAGVIQSPRHLIKEKRETATLKCYPIPRHDTVYWYQQGPGQDPQFLISFYEKMQSDKGSIPDRFSAQQFSDYHSELNMSSLELGDSALYFCASSLEREDNYNEQFFGPGTRLTVL.

The chain couples TRBV4-1 to TRBJ2-3; possibly TRBD2 for D (5 bases). Germline V gene data show CDR1 as MGHRA and CDR2 as YSYEKL. The V end lost 2 bases, the J end lost 3 bases, and 12 bases lay between the germline ends. This CDR3 is 15 amino acids long. The CDR3 protein is CASSQSGSWTDTQYF. CDR3 DNA sequence: TGCGCCAGCAGCCAAAGCGGTTCCTGGACAGATACGCAGTATTTT.

The V call is TRBV7-9, the J call TRBJ2-7, with 10 positions matching TRBD1. Germline trimming cut 5 bases from V and 5 bases from J; bases unmatched to any gene: 9. This CDR3 region has 15 residues. The germline V gene has CDR1 SEHNR and CDR2 FQNEAQ (reference sequence). The CDR3 DNA reads as TGTGCCAGCAGCCGATCGGGACAGGGGAGTAACGAGCAGTACTTC. Amino acid sequence: CASSRSGQGSNEQYF.

The genes are TRBV27 and TRBJ2-3; D gene unclear. The germline V and J ends were trimmed by 1 base and 4 bases, with 18 bases remaining between them. The germline CDR1 and CDR2 sequences are MNHEY and SMNVEV (reference sequence). The CDR3 contains 17 residues. The CDR3 protein is CASSLFPRSSSADTQYF. The DNA for the CDR3 is TGTGCCAGCAGTTTATTTCCCCGGTCATCTTCGGCAGATACGCAGTATTTT.

The CDR3 protein is CASSQLANEQFF. CDR3 DNA sequence: TGTGCCAGCAGCCAATTAGCCAATGAGCAGTTCTTC. V gene TRBV4-2 combines with J gene TRBJ2-1; no clear D. CDR3 length equals 12 residues. Germline CDR1 is LGHNA and CDR2 is YNFKEQ. The ends were cut back, 2 bases at V and 6 bases at J, with 5 bases in the middle.

This sequence joins TRBV10-3 and TRBJ2-7, with TRBD2 matching 8 bases. Germline values: CDR1 ENHRY, CDR2 SYGVKD. V was clipped by 0 bases and J by 4 bases; unmatched bases: 8. The length of the CDR3 is 16 residues. The CDR3 DNA reads TGTGCCATCAGTGAGTCGTCTGGGACTAGTAAGTACGAGCAGTACTTC. Residues: CAISESSGTSKYEQYF.

This sequence joins TRBV6-4 and TRBJ2-1, with 13 positions matching TRBD2. Germline V gene lookup returns CDR1 MRHNA and CDR2 SNTAGT. The junction had 6 bases not matched to a gene; V was cut back by 5 bases and J by 8 bases. CDR3 length: 15 amino acids. CDR3 amino acids: CASSWTSGSRDEQFF. The DNA of the CDR3 is TGTGCCAGCAGTTGGACTAGCGGGAGTAGGGATGAGCAGTTCTTC.

In nucleotides, the CDR3 is TGTGCCAGCAGCCCGGCGGTCTACGAGCAGTACTTC. Its translation: CASSPAVYEQYF. The rearrangement uses TRBV7-9 and TRBJ2-7; D remains unclear. Trimming pared 5 bases from V and 3 bases from J, leaving 8 bases between. CDR1 is SEHNR and CDR2 is FQNEAQ in the germline V gene (reference sequence). The CDR3 length is 12 residues.

V gene TRBV27 combines with J gene TRBJ1-2, with TRBD1 matching 8 bases. Germline V gene data show CDR1 as MNHEY and CDR2 as SMNVEV (reference sequence). The CDR3 runs to 15 residues. The J segment lost 7 bases and the V segment lost 2 bases, leaving 9 bases of the junction unmatched. CDR3: CASSLEGQAPRGYTF. The CDR3 region has the DNA TGTGCCAGCAGTTTAGAGGGACAGGCCCCCCGTGGCTACACCTTC.

The CDR3 spells CASSSRERHTSSYEQYF. The CDR3 region has the DNA TGTGCCAGCAGTTCACGAGAGAGACATACCAGCTCCTACGAGCAGTACTTC. The gene calls are TRBV2 and TRBJ2-7; D unresolved. The CDR3 has 17 amino acids. Per germline, CDR1 SNHLY and CDR2 FYNNEI. V shed 5 bases and J shed 0 bases, with 20 bases lying between them.

The chain has TRBV9 and TRBJ2-3, with D unclear. Germline values: CDR1 SGDLS, CDR2 YYNGEE. The CDR3 is 12 amino acids. V was cut by 0 bases and J by 6 bases, with 5 bases left in between. This CDR3 is CASSVATDTQYF. The CDR3 nucleotides are TGTGCCAGCAGCGTAGCTACGGATACGCAGTATTTT. The whole variable domain, filled in from reference TRBV9 and TRBJ2-3, reads DSGVTQTPKHLITATGQRVTLRCSPRSGDLSVYWYQQSLDQGLQFLIQYYNGEERAKGNILERFSAQQFPDLHSELNLSSLELGDSALYFCASSVATDTQYFGPGTRLTVL.

J is TRBJ2-3 and V is TRBV28; 8 bases map to TRBD2. The length of the CDR3 is 15 residues. V trimming: 6 bases; J trimming: 4 bases; junction bases outside the gene matches: 9. The germline CDR1 and CDR2 sequences are MDHEN and SYDVKM. Written as DNA, the CDR3 is TGTGCCAGCAGGCCTCCGGGACTAGGCCCAGATACGCAGTATTTT. Its protein product is CASRPPGLGPDTQYF. Variable domain in full (rest from reference TRBV28 and TRBJ2-3): DVKVTQSSRYLVKRTGEKVFLECVQDMDHENMFWYRQDPGLGLRLIYFSYDVKMKEKGDIPEGYSVSREKKERFSLILESASTNQTSMYLCASRPPGLGPDTQYFGPGTRLTVL.

The chain couples TRBV27 to TRBJ1-1; TRBD1 is a possible D gene (6 bases). Germline V gene lookup returns CDR1 MNHEY and CDR2 SMNVEV (reference sequence). Trimming took 2 bases from V and 1 from J, leaving 17 bases between them. The CDR3 is 17 residues long. CDR3 nucleotides: TGTGCCAGCAGTTTAGCGATCAACCTGGGGGCGAACACTGAAGCTTTCTTT. Translating gives CASSLAINLGANTEAFF.

The chain joins TRBV6-1 to TRBJ1-5, with TRBD1 matching over 11 bases. CDR3 size: 18 residues. V dropped 4 bases and J dropped 0; count of bases not matched to a gene: 8. Per germline, CDR1 MNHNS and CDR2 SASEGT. The CDR3 reads CASSGTGGEEYSNQPQHF. The CDR3, as DNA: TGTGCCAGCAGTGGGACAGGGGGCGAGGAGTATAGCAATCAGCCCCAGCATTTT.

This chain links TRBV6-1 with TRBJ2-5, with 13 bases lining up with TRBD2. The junction had 10 bases not matched to a gene; V was cut back by 0 bases and J by 0 bases. Germline lookup yields CDR1 MNHNS and CDR2 SASEGT. The CDR3 consists of 20 residues. CDR3: CASSEARGTSGISNQETQYF. The DNA for the CDR3 is TGTGCCAGCAGTGAAGCGCGTGGGACTAGCGGGATATCCAACCAAGAGACCCAGTACTTC.

This clone turned up a few times. V is TRBV9 and J is TRBJ2-7; TRBD1 might be the D (5 bases). The CDR3 totals 12 residues. Trimming stripped 0 bases from V and 7 bases from J, with 8 bases between. Germline CDR1 reads SGDLS; CDR2 reads YYNGEE. Here the CDR3 reads CASSVDGAEQYF. The CDR3 DNA reads TGTGCCAGCAGCGTAGATGGGGCAGAGCAGTACTTC.

The gene calls are TRBV7-2 and TRBJ2-7; 10 bases line up with TRBD2. V lost 1 base to trimming and J lost 4 bases; unmatched junction nucleotides: 4. Germline assignment: CDR1 SGHTA and CDR2 FQGNSA. The CDR3 consists of 15 residues. CDR3 region: CASSLGAGGVYEQYF. As DNA, the CDR3 is TGTGCCAGCAGCTTAGGAGCGGGAGGGGTTTACGAGCAGTACTTC.

The chain has TRBV5-1 and TRBJ2-7; D may be TRBD2 (6 bases). CDR1 and CDR2 (germline): SGHRS, YFSETQ. V lost 0 bases and J 0 bases, leaving 10 bases between the germline ends. The CDR3 runs 15 residues. This CDR3 reads CASSLVGGDSYEQYF. The CDR3 DNA reads TGCGCCAGCAGCTTGGTAGGCGGGGACTCCTACGAGCAGTACTTC.

The chain joins TRBV7-9 to TRBJ2-3; 12 bases map to TRBD2. The CDR3 covers 18 residues. With 6 bases clipped from V and 0 bases from J, the junction kept 10 bases outside the gene matches. The germline CDR1 and CDR2 sequences are SEHNR and FQNEAQ (reference sequence). CDR3 bases: TGTGCCAGCAGACAAACTAGCGGGAGGTTCCCTAGCACAGATACGCAGTATTTT. Translated: CASRQTSGRFPSTDTQYF.

The genes are TRBV2 and TRBJ2-7; 12 bases fit TRBD2. Trimming took 7 bases from V and 4 from J; bases not matched to a gene: 2. The CDR3 is 13 residues long. CDR1 and CDR2 from the germline V gene are SNHLY and FYNNEI. DNA for the CDR3: TGTGCCAGCATCGGGACTAGCGGGTACGAGCAGTACTTC. Its protein product is CASIGTSGYEQYF.

This rearrangement joins TRBV5-1 to TRBJ2-5; D is undetermined. The J call may be in error: the DNA end matches TRBJ2-7 better. Germline CDR1 SGHRS, CDR2 YFSETQ. CDR3 size: 13 residues. In DNA, the CDR3 is TGCGCCAGCAGCTTGTACTCCACCTACGAGCAGTACTTC. It translates to CASSLYSTYEQYF.

The chain joins TRBV5-1 to TRBJ1-1; a weak D match, TRBD1 (6 bases). The V gene's germline CDR1 is SGHRS and CDR2 YFSETQ. The V and J ends lost 4 bases and 6 bases respectively, with 16 bases between them. The CDR3 runs to 14 residues. The CDR3 sequence is CASSGPQGEAEAFF. CDR3 nucleotides: TGCGCCAGCAGCGGACCACAGGGAGAGGCTGAAGCTTTCTTT.

This clone is categorized as medium-sized (0.01 to 0.1%). The rearrangement joins TRBV11-2 to TRBJ2-1; 8 nucleotides match TRBD2. This CDR3 contains 15 residues. The J segment lost 5 bases and the V segment lost 4 bases, leaving 7 bases of the junction unmatched. Germline V gene data show CDR1 as SGHAT and CDR2 as FQNNGV. CDR3: CASSSSAGANNEQFF. CDR3 nucleotide sequence: TGTGCCAGCAGCTCCTCAGCGGGAGCTAACAATGAGCAGTTCTTC.

J is TRBJ2-3 and V is TRBV28; TRBD1 matches 7 bases. Germline lookup yields CDR1 MDHEN and CDR2 SYDVKM. This CDR3 is 14 amino acids long. With V trimmed by 8 bases and J by 3 bases, 8 bases remained unmatched. The CDR3, as DNA: TGTGCCAGCGGGTACAGGGACAGTACAGATACGCAGTATTTT. The encoded protein is CASGYRDSTDTQYF. The full variable domain, rest sourced from reference TRBV28 and TRBJ2-3, is DVKVTQSSRYLVKRTGEKVFLECVQDMDHENMFWYRQDPGLGLRLIYFSYDVKMKEKGDIPEGYSVSREKKERFSLILESASTNQTSMYLCASGYRDSTDTQYFGPGTRLTVL.